Below, 28 T cell receptor beta chains from the same sample are listed, as sequenced in a study of cytomegalovirus exposure and HLA in healthy donors. PCR was performed using 60 Vbeta and 13 Jbeta primers. The assay was immunoSEQ multiplex PCR, and TCRdb's table has in-frame clones only and misses some. The table shows roughly 200,000 clones, with 65% to 90% occurring only once. Sequencing was performed on PBMCs. All receptors derive from a woman aged 50 to 60 in good health and CMV-seronegative.

V gene TRBV5-4 combines with J gene TRBJ1-5; D unresolved. This CDR3 has 13 residues. V gave up 4 bases and J gave up 5 bases, with 10 bases separating them. Per germline, CDR1 SGHNT and CDR2 YYREEE (reference sequence). In nucleotides, the CDR3 is TGTGCCAGCAGCCCGGGTGCGGATCAGCCCCAGCATTTT. As protein: CASSPGADQPQHF.

The chain combines TRBV27 with TRBJ2-1, with a possible D match to TRBD1 (5 bases). V was trimmed by 6 bases and J by 5 bases, leaving 14 bases between them. Germline V gene lookup returns CDR1 MNHEY and CDR2 SMNVEV (reference sequence). The CDR3 is made up of 14 amino acids. The chain's CDR3 is CASSDSEINNEQFF. The DNA of the CDR3 is TGTGCCAGCAGCGACAGCGAGATAAACAATGAGCAGTTCTTC.

This clone was recorded only once. The chain joins TRBV18 to TRBJ2-3; 8 nucleotides line up with TRBD2. The trim removed 3 bases at V and 0 bases at J, leaving 2 bases unmatched. The CDR3 is 15 amino acids. Germline-derived CDR1 and CDR2 are KGHSH and LQKENI. The CDR3 bases are TGTGCCAGCTCACCGACTAGCGTCAGCACAGATACGCAGTATTTT. This gives the protein CASSPTSVSTDTQYF.

The chain has TRBV11-2 and TRBJ1-5; unclear D gene. V lost 4 bases, J lost 4 bases, and 11 bases lay in between. CDR3 length: 14 amino acids. CDR1 and CDR2 (germline): SGHAT, FQNNGV. CDR3 nucleotides: TGTGCCAGCAGCTCCCCTGGGAGGAATCAGCCCCAGCATTTT. Amino acids: CASSSPGRNQPQHF.

A few counts support this clone. This sequence joins TRBV19 and TRBJ2-3; TRBD2 aligns across 10 bases. Germline values: CDR1 LNHDA, CDR2 SQIVND (reference sequence). There are 15 residues in the CDR3. With 3 bases clipped from V and 1 base from J, the junction kept 1 base outside the gene matches. CDR3 sequence: CASSMLAGGTDTQYF. The CDR3 bases are TGTGCCAGTAGTATGCTAGCGGGAGGCACAGATACGCAGTATTTT.

To note about this clone: A read error may produce the germline difference seen at one junction end. The chain carries TRBV7-9 and TRBJ2-2, with a weak D call TRBD1 (5 bases). CDR3 length equals 15 residues. Germline V lookup: CDR1 SEHNR, CDR2 FQNEAQ (reference sequence). CDR3 bases: TGTTCCAGCAGCTTGAAAGGGGTAGGCACCGGGGAGCTGTTTTTT. Its protein is CSSSLKGVGTGELFF.

This chain joins TRBV28 and TRBJ1-1, with D uncertain. V lost 6 bases to trimming and J lost 10 bases, with 18 bases between them. This CDR3 region has 13 residues. Germline V CDR1 and CDR2: MDHEN, SYDVKM. CDR3 bases: TGTGCCAGCAGCCTGAGGGTCCGAATAGGAGCTTTCTTT. This translates into CASSLRVRIGAFF.

The chain is built from TRBV29-1 and TRBJ1-2, with a possible D match to TRBD1 (6 bases). V dropped 4 bases and J dropped 5 bases, with 14 bases sitting between them. Germline CDR1 reads SQVTM; CDR2 reads ANQGSEA. The CDR3 totals 13 residues. The CDR3 sequence is CSVGTAVQYGYTF. As DNA, the CDR3 is TGCAGCGTTGGGACAGCGGTGCAATATGGCTACACCTTC.

This chain uses TRBV30 with TRBJ2-7, with 8 bases lining up with TRBD1. The CDR3 is 14 residues long. The germline V gene encodes CDR1 GTSNPN and CDR2 SVGIG (reference sequence). The trim removed 5 bases at V and 4 bases at J, leaving 10 bases unmatched. The CDR3 here is CAWGSGQGMYEQYF. Written as DNA, the CDR3 is TGTGCCTGGGGCTCTGGACAGGGTATGTACGAGCAGTACTTC.

The chain is built from TRBV5-4 and TRBJ2-7; 7 bases agree with TRBD1. The CDR3 sequence is 14 residues long. Unmatched junction bases numbered 4, after V lost 4 bases and J lost 0 bases. CDR1 SGHNT and CDR2 YYREEE come from the germline V gene (reference sequence). CDR3 DNA: TGTGCCAGCAGCGAACAGGGGAGCTCCTACGAGCAGTACTTC. Amino acid sequence: CASSEQGSSYEQYF.

The rearrangement joins TRBV6-6 to TRBJ1-2; TRBD1 aligns across 7 bases. V lost 6 bases, J lost 6 bases, and 10 bases stayed unmatched. In germline, CDR1 is MNHNY, CDR2 SVGAGI (reference sequence). The CDR3 sequence is 14 residues long. CDR3 sequence reads: CASSAWDSSNGYTF. For the CDR3, the DNA is TGTGCCAGCAGCGCTTGGGACAGTTCAAATGGCTACACCTTC.

This chain links TRBV12-5 with TRBJ1-2; D might be TRBD1 (5 bases). The CDR3 runs to 12 residues. Trimming took off 9 bases at V and 7 bases at J, with 15 bases between the two ends. CDR1 is LGHNT, CDR2 FRNRAP, per germline. Here the CDR3 reads CASSREFAGYTF. The CDR3 DNA reads TGTGCTAGCTCCAGGGAATTCGCTGGCTACACCTTC.

The rearrangement joins TRBV28 to TRBJ1-4; D may be TRBD1 (5 bases). Germline-derived CDR1 and CDR2 are MDHEN and SYDVKM. The CDR3 length is 15 residues. V was trimmed by 7 bases and J by 5 bases, leaving 17 bases between them. The CDR3 DNA reads TGTGCCAGCATTTCCAGGGCGCCAATCAATGAAAAACTGTTTTTT. It specifies CASISRAPINEKLFF.

CDR3 region: CASSLEAGARDNEQFF. In DNA, the CDR3 is TGTGCCAGCAGCTTAGAGGCGGGGGCGCGAGACAATGAGCAGTTCTTC. V gene TRBV7-2 combines with J gene TRBJ2-1, with TRBD2 as a possible D gene (7 bases). Germline CDR1 SGHTA, CDR2 FQGNSA. V dropped 1 base and J dropped 5 bases, with 15 bases sitting between them. The CDR3 is 16 residues long.

This chain joins TRBV5-5 and TRBJ1-2; 9 bases are shared with TRBD1. CDR1 is SGHKS and CDR2 is YYEKEE in the germline V gene (reference sequence). The CDR3 sequence is 18 residues long. Losses at the gene ends were 6 bases for V and 5 bases for J; bases not matched to a gene: 20. CDR3 bases: TGTGCCAGCATCCCCCAAGGACAGGGGTTGGGCCCCCTGTATGGCTACACCTTC. Translated: CASIPQGQGLGPLYGYTF.

This clone was observed a handful of times. This chain joins TRBV5-1 and TRBJ2-2; 7 nucleotides align to TRBD2. The V segment lost 2 bases and the J segment 3 bases; nucleotides outside the gene matches: 4. The CDR3 has 15 residues. Germline V CDR1 and CDR2: SGHRS, YFSETQ. Written as DNA, the CDR3 is TGCGCCAGCAGCTTCGCTAGCGGCTACACCGGGGAGCTGTTTTTT. It encodes CASSFASGYTGELFF. The variable domain in full, completed from reference TRBV5-1 and TRBJ2-2, reads KAGVTQTPRYLIKTRGQQVTLSCSPISGHRSVSWYQQTPGQGLQFLFEYFSETQRNKGNFPGRFSGRQFSNSRSEMNVSTLELGDSALYLCASSFASGYTGELFFGEGSRLTVL.

The rearrangement uses TRBV6-5 and TRBJ1-5; TRBD1 agrees at 9 bases. This CDR3 has 15 amino acids. Looked up from germline, CDR1 is MNHEY and CDR2 is SVGAGI. With V trimmed by 5 bases and J by 9 bases, 11 bases remained unmatched. CDR3 bases: TGTGCCAGCAGTCGGGACAGGGCGCTGGGTCGGCCCCAGCATTTT. Amino acid sequence: CASSRDRALGRPQHF.

The V call is TRBV4-1, the J call TRBJ2-1, with D hard to call. The CDR3 is 15 residues long. With 0 bases removed from V and 7 bases from J, the gap between germline ends came to 13 bases. CDR1 and CDR2 (germline): MGHRA, YSYEKL. In DNA, the CDR3 is TGCGCCAGCAGCCAAGATCGTGGAGTTGAGAATGAGCAGTTCTTC. Encoded protein: CASSQDRGVENEQFF.

CDR3 coding DNA: TGTGCCAGCTCACCACTCCTTTCTAGCGGGAGGATCTACGAGCAGTACTTC. This sequence encodes CASSPLLSSGRIYEQYF. This chain joins TRBV18 and TRBJ2-7, with 11 bases aligning to TRBD2. The CDR3 loop spans 17 amino acids. Trimming removed 1 base from V and 3 bases from J; junction bases left unmatched: 8. The germline gives CDR1 KGHSH, CDR2 LQKENI.

V gene TRBV4-2 combines with J gene TRBJ2-7, with TRBD1 as a possible D gene (6 bases). CDR3 length equals 18 residues. The ends were cut back, 0 bases at V and 3 bases at J, with 21 bases in the middle. Germline-derived CDR1 and CDR2 are LGHNA and YNFKEQ. DNA for the CDR3: TGTGCCAGCAGCCAAGAAGCTCAAGGTAGCAGGGGAAACTACGAGCAGTACTTC. It codes for CASSQEAQGSRGNYEQYF.

The chain uses TRBV9 and TRBJ2-7, with D maybe TRBD2 (6 bases). Germline loops: CDR1 SGDLS, CDR2 YYNGEE. The CDR3 sequence is 13 residues long. V was cut by 0 bases and J by 3 bases, with 7 bases left in between. The CDR3, as DNA: TGTGCCAGCAGCGTAGATAGCGGCTACGAGCAGTACTTC. Its translation is CASSVDSGYEQYF.

The V gene is TRBV28, the J gene TRBJ2-3, with D unclear. The CDR3 has 14 residues. Germline V CDR1 and CDR2: MDHEN, SYDVKM. V shed 6 bases and J shed 3 bases, with 13 bases lying between them. The CDR3 here is CASSWVMRTDTQYF. The CDR3 coding sequence is TGTGCCAGCAGCTGGGTGATGCGGACAGATACGCAGTATTTT.

This clone has a single count. The genes are TRBV27 and TRBJ1-5; TRBD1 matches 9 bases. The V gene end was trimmed by 6 bases and the J gene end by 6 bases; junction bases not matched to a gene: 3. Germline V gene data show CDR1 as MNHEY and CDR2 as SMNVEV (reference sequence). This CDR3 contains 13 residues. The CDR3 is CASRKQGAQPQHF. The CDR3 region has the DNA TGTGCCAGCAGAAAACAGGGGGCTCAGCCCCAGCATTTT.

The J gene is TRBJ2-5, the V gene TRBV5-4, with 7 bases that match TRBD2. The last part of the DNA fits TRBJ2-7 better; the J call may be wrong. Germline V gene data show CDR1 as SGHNT and CDR2 as YYREEE (reference sequence). The length of the CDR3 is 17 residues. The CDR3, as DNA: TGTGCCAGCAGCCCACGGTTAGGCGGGAGTCAAGTCCACGAGCAGTACTTC. Amino acids: CASSPRLGGSQVHEQYF.

The chain combines TRBV6-5 with TRBJ1-6; 8 nucleotides agree with TRBD1. CDR1 and CDR2 from the germline V gene are MNHEY and SVGAGI. The trim removed 5 bases at V and 12 bases at J, leaving 6 bases unmatched. The CDR3 consists of 13 residues. CDR3: CASSEDRVEPLHF. The CDR3 nucleotides are TGTGCCAGCAGTGAGGACAGGGTAGAACCCCTCCACTTT.

This clone turned up a few times. The rearrangement uses TRBV2 and TRBJ2-7; D not resolved. The ends were cut back, 3 bases at V and 4 bases at J, with 7 bases in the middle. The CDR3 is 12 residues long. The germline CDR1 and CDR2 sequences are SNHLY and FYNNEI. For the CDR3, the DNA is TGTGCCAGCAGTGAGTCCGGTTACGAGCAGTACTTC. Protein: CASSESGYEQYF.

The chain employs TRBV4-1 and TRBJ2-3, with D perhaps TRBD2 (5 bases). There are 16 residues in the CDR3. Trimming shortened V by 0 bases and J by 8 bases, and 18 bases separated the two germline ends. The germline gives CDR1 MGHRA, CDR2 YSYEKL. The CDR3 coding sequence is TGCGCCAGCAGCCAAGATATCGGAAAGGCTCGGGGTACGCAGTATTTT. It is translated as CASSQDIGKARGTQYF.

The chain combines TRBV28 with TRBJ1-5; possible D gene TRBD1, 6 bases. The CDR3 is made up of 15 amino acids. Trimming shortened V by 5 bases and J by 6 bases, and 17 bases separated the two germline ends. From germline, CDR1 is MDHEN and CDR2 SYDVKM. The CDR3 sequence: CASSPLYRDLQPQHF. The DNA for the CDR3 is TGTGCCAGCAGTCCCCTTTACAGGGATCTTCAGCCCCAGCATTTT.